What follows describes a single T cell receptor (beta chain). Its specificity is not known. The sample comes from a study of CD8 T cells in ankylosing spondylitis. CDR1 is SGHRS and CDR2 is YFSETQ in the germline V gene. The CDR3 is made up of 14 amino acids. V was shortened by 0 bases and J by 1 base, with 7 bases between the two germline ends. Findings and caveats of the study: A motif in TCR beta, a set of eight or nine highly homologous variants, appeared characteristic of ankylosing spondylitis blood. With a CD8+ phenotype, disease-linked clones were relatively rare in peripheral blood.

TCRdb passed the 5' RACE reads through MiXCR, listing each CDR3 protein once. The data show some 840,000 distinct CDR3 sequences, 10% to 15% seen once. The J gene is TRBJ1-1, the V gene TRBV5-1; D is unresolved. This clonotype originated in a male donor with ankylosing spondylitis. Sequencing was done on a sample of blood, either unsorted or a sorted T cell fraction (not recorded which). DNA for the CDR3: TGCGCCAGCAGCTTGGTGCGGTGGAACACTGAAGCTTTCTTT. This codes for CASSLVRWNTEAFF.